This T cell receptor (beta chain) stems from a study of post-analysis software for immune sequencing data. In the study overall: Relapsing-remitting, secondary progressive and progressive-relapsing multiple sclerosis were all included among the disease courses. Study-wide results and limits: When patients were compared with controls, 4 or 5 TRBV segments were more frequent, TRBV5-6, TRBV5-1 and TRBV20-1 among them. For normalized Chao1 diversity, multiple sclerosis patients scored significantly lower than controls did.

Unique molecular identifiers were present in the TCR beta cDNA libraries. TCRdb analysed the PCR reads with MiXCR anew, one entry per CDR3 protein. Among some 240,000 distinct CDR3 sequences listed, 30% to 45% were seen once. Germline CDR1 reads SQVTM; CDR2 reads ANQGSEA. The CDR3 covers 18 residues. The V and J ends lost 1 base and 2 bases, in that order; junction bases with no gene match: 11. As concerns this clonotype: The antigen is not known.

The V gene is TRBV29-1, the J gene TRBJ2-4; 10 bases are a match to TRBD2. This TCR was recovered from a girl aged 10-17 years with multiple sclerosis. The material sequenced was blood. The CDR3 sequence is CSVEVSSGGDISKNIQYF. The CDR3 DNA sequence: TGCAGCGTTGAAGTTTCTAGCGGGGGAGATATATCCAAAAACATTCAGTACTTC.